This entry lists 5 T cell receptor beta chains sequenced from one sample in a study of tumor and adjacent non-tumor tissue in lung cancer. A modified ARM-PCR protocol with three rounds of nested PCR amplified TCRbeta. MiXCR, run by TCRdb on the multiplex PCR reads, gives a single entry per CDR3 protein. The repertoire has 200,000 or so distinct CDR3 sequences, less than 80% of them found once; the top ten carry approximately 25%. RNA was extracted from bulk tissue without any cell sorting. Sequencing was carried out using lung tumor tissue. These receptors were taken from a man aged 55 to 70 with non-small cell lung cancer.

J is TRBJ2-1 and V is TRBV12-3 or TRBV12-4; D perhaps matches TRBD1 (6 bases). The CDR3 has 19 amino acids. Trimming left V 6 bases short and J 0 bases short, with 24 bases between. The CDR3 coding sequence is TGTGCCAGCAGGGACTGGAGTAGTGGGGGCCCCAGCTCCTACAATGAGCAGTTCTTC. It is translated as CASRDWSSGGPSSYNEQFF.

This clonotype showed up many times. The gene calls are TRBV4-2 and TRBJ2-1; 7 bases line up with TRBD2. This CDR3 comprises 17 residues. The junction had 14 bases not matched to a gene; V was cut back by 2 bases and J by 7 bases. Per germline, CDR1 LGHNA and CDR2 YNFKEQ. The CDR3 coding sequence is TGTGCCAGCAGCCAAAAGAACCAGCGGGAAGGGATAAATGAGCAGTTCTTC. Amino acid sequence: CASSQKNQREGINEQFF.

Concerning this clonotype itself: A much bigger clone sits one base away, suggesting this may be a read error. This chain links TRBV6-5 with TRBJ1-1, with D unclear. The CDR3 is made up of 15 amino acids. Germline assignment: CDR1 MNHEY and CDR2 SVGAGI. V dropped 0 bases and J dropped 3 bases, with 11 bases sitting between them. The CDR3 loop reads CASSYSTTWDTEAFF. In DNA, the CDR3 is TGTGCCAGCAGTTACTCGACCACCTGGGACACTGAAGCTTTCTTT.

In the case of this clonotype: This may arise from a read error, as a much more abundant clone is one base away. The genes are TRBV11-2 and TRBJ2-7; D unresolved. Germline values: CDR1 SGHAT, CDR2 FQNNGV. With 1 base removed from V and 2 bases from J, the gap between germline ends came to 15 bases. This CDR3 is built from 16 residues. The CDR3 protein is CASSLAKTFTPYEQYF. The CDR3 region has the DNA TGTGCCAGCAGCTTAGCAAAAACCTTTACACCCTACGAGCAGTACTTC.

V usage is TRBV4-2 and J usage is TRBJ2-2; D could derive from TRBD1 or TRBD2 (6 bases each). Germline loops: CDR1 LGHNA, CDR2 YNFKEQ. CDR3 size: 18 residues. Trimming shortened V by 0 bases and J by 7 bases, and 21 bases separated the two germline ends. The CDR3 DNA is TGTGCCAGCAGCCAAGAAACTTGGACGGGGGCGAGGATCGGGGAGCTGTTTTTT. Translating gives CASSQETWTGARIGELFF.